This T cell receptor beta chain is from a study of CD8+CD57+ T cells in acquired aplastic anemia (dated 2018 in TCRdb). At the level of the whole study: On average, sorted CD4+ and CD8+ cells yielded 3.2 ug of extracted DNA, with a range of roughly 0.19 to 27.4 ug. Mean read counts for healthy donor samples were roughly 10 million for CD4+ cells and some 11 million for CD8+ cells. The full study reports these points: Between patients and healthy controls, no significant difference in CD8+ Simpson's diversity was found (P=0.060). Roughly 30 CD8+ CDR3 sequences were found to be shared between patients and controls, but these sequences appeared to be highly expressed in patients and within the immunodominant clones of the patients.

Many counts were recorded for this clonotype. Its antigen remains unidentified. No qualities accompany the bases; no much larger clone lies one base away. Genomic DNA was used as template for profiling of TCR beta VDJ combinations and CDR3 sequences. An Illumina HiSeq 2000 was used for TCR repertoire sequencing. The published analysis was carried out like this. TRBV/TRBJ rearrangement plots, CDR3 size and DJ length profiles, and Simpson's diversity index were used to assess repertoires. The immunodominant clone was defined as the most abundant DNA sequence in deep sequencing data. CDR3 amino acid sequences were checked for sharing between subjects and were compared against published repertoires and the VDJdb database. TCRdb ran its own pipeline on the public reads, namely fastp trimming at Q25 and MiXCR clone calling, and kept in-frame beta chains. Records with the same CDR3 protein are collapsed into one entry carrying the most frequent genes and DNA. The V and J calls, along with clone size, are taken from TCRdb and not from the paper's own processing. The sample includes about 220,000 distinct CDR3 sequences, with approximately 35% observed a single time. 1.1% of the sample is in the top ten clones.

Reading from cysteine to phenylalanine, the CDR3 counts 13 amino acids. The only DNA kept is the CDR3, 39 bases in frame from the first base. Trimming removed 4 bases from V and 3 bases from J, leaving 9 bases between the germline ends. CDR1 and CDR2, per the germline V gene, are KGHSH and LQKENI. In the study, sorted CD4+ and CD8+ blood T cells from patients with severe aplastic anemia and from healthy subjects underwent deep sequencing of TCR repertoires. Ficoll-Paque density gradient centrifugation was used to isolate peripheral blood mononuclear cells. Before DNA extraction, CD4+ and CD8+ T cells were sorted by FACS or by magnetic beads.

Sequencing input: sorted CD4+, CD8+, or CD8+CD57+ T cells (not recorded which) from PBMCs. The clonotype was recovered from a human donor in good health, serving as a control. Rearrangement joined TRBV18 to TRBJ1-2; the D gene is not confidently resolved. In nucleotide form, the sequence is TGTGCCAGCTCACAGGGTGAGGACTATGGCTACACCTTC. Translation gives CASSQGEDYGYTF. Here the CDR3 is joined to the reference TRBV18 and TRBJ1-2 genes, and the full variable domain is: NAGVMQNPRHLVRRRGQEARLRCSPMKGHSHVYWYRQLPEEGLKFMVYLQKENIIDESGMPKERFSAEFPKEGPSILRIQQVVRGDSAAYFCASSQGEDYGYTFGSGTRLTVV.